The entry below describes one T cell receptor beta chain. What it recognizes is unknown. Assay: immunoSEQ multiplex PCR; the TCRdb copy retains only in-frame clones and omits some. The top ten hold 0.65% to 0.9% of the sample, which has 90,000 to 95,000 clones, roughly 85% seen once. This record belongs to a study of radiotherapy plus CTLA-4 blockade in lung cancer. Study-level background: Of the patients, 15% to 20% showed objective responses and under 40% attained disease control. Study-level results: Tumor-origin TCR clones grew in blood after radiotherapy plus ipilimumab. The authors reported that early blood T cell clone dynamics, with interferon-beta, best predicted response.

Germline CDR1 SGHAT, CDR2 FQNNGV. CDR3 length: 13 amino acids. Focal radiation with ipilimumab CTLA-4 blockade was given to patients with chemo-refractory metastatic non-small-cell lung cancer. The TCR originated in a human donor with non-small cell lung cancer who had stable disease on radiotherapy plus ipilimumab. The genes are TRBV11-2 and TRBJ1-2; D not certain. This specimen consisted of peripheral blood, obtained from a patient treated with radiotherapy plus ipilimumab. The DNA of the CDR3 is TGTGCAAGTCAGAAGACTTTTAACTATGGCTACACCTTC. This translates into CASQKTFNYGYTF.